This TCR beta chain stems from a study of shared clonotypes between healthy human individuals (dated by TCRdb to about 2020). Regarding the research as a whole: The cohort comprised two women and three men aged 18 to 49 years. The study deeply sequenced blood TCR repertoires of several healthy adults to estimate repertoire size and the extent of clonotype sharing between individuals. Each donor's leukapheresis produced roughly between roughly 0.9 and 9 billion PBMCs. For each donor, three plates each were used for CD4 naive and CD4 memory, two plates were used for CD8 naive, and one plate was used for CD8 memory. To increase sequencing depth and limit assay-specific biases, different laboratories used diverse techniques to prepare libraries and sequence TCR repertoires. General conclusions and limits of the study: Sampling was limited to blood, and TCR repertoires in tissue likely differ from TCR repertoires in blood. Rarefaction of sorted-subset datasets indicated incomplete sequencing despite the large sequencing depth. Naive subsets generally had larger estimated clonotype richness than memory subsets. Pairwise subsampling indicated that sequencing depth was expected to affect the degree of clonotype sharing among donors. When a handful of donors were compared, the shared fraction of clonotypes was approximately 5% for naive CD4, around 3.5% for naive CD8, roughly 2.5% for memory CD4, and 0.35% to 0.4% for memory CD8. The small number of donors limited the genetic and exposure-history diversity represented. Clonotypes shared by all four sorted-subset donors showed higher generation probabilities than non-shared clonotypes.

In its sample, this clone was seen once. It lacks a known antigen. There are no base qualities to consult, and no much larger clone falls within one base. The donors were healthy, HIV-negative adults with no recently reported acute infections or vaccinations. Every donor was a Caucasian adult living in Nashville, Tennessee, USA. Magnetic negative selection was used to enrich CD4+ T cells, after which naive cells were positively selected on CD45RA and the negative fraction became the memory subset. Blood was collected by leukapheresis, and PBMCs were isolated by Ficoll-Histopaque density gradient centrifugation and then cryopreserved in liquid nitrogen vapor phase. Analytical flow cytometry was used to check the purity and quantity of each magnetically sorted T cell population. Each sorted fraction had its genomic DNA isolated and then quantified by UV absorbance on a Nanodrop 2000c. Reading the germline V gene gives CDR1 SQVTM and CDR2 ANQGSEA. The CDR3 sequence holds 13 residues, the cysteine and phenylalanine included. CDR3 DNA only is kept here, 39 bases in frame from base 1. At the junction V is shortened by 7 bases and J by 2 bases, with 12 bases in between.

TCR CDR3 regions were amplified from genomic DNA by multiplex PCR using the deep immunoSEQ assay. Extracted genomic DNA from each cell subset was distributed evenly across all wells of several immunoSEQ 96-well plates, and each plate was treated as a replicate. For sorted subsets, each replicate PCR was loaded with around 200 ng genomic DNA, equivalent to 25,000 to 35,000 T cell genomes. The purified libraries were quantified using a Qubit 3.0 fluorometer, sized with a Bioanalyzer 2100, and then quantified again using the KAPA Library Quantification kit. Every immunoSEQ 96-well plate was sequenced on a separate single-read 150-cycle Illumina NextSeq 550 flow cell. Per the source publication's procedure: The immunoSEQ output contained only junctional sequences without quality scores, so filtering could not match that applied to full-length reads. To assign V/J genes and CDR3, sequences were annotated using PyIR, a Python wrapper for IgBLAST v1.9, with IMGT germline references. Reads with weak V/J assignments (E-value above 1e-6), missing CDR3, stop codons, out-of-frame junctions, or ambiguous translated residues were removed. V3J clonotypes were defined as sequences sharing an identical inferred V gene, J gene, and CDR3 amino acid sequence. To compute the percentage overlap between repertoires, the number of shared unique clonotypes was divided by the size of the smaller repertoire. Repertoire richness was assessed with RTK rarefaction, the Chao1 estimator, and Recon v2.1 estimates of unobserved clonotypes. Generation probabilities for all TCRbeta clonotypes obtained by the gDNA method from a handful of donors were computed using OLGA. The source is immuneACCESS, and TCRdb retained only in-frame sequences with V and J called. Part of the clones is not carried over; for the studies checked, unresolved V genes explain less than half of this, and the remainder is unexplained. The V and J calls and the clone size are those of that table, but D and trimming were determined from the DNA. The table for this sample lists about 1.5 million clones; roughly 96% of them were counted only once. Of the sample, 0.95% to 1.5% falls within the top ten clones.

The V gene is TRBV29-1 and the J gene is TRBJ1-3, with an unclear D gene assignment. The receptor's source is a man in his thirties or forties in good health. The sequencing input was naive CD4+ T cells sorted from blood. The label giving this sample's cell subset or site can be read as: CD45RA+ positively selected. The DNA sequence is TGCAGCGCTATTACGGGGACTGGAAACACCATATATTTT. It specifies CSAITGTGNTIYF.